This TCR beta chain was identified in a study of cytomegalovirus exposure and HLA in healthy donors. Study-level points and caveats: As was reported, the HLA-A and HLA-B alleles of most subjects were accurately predicted from TCR beta sequences. One cluster of highly shared sequence variants probably arose as a sequencing artifact.

Regarding this clone: The antigen is undetermined.

The CDR3 runs to 15 residues. Germline CDR1 and CDR2: SGDLS and YYNGEE. The V and J ends lost 2 bases and 0 bases, in that order; junction bases with no gene match: 2. PCR employed 60 Vbeta and 13 Jbeta primers. Measured with immunoSEQ multiplex PCR; TCRdb has only the in-frame clones, and not every one. The sample data list approximately 120,000 clones. This sequence originates from a man between 40 and 49 years old in good health and CMV-seronegative. Sequencing was carried out using PBMCs. This chain uses TRBV9 with TRBJ2-1; 7 positions agree with TRBD2. DNA for the CDR3: TGTGCCAGCAGCGTGGGCGGGGGCTCCTACAATGAGCAGTTCTTC. This sequence encodes CASSVGGGSYNEQFF.